These 10 T cell receptor beta chains share one sample of origin, sequenced in a study of cytomegalovirus exposure and HLA in healthy donors. The primer mix had 60 Vbeta and 13 Jbeta primers. Profiled with immunoSEQ multiplex PCR; TCRdb holds only in-frame clones, not every one. The sample carries 130,000 or so clones, around 80% recorded once. Sequences were obtained from PBMCs. The receptors originated from a woman between 40 and 50 years old in good health and CMV-seronegative.

V is TRBV7-2 and J is TRBJ2-7; 7 nucleotides line up with TRBD2. Trimming at V came to 2 bases and at J to 5 bases, leaving 9 bases not matched to a gene. CDR3 size: 15 residues. Per the germline V gene, CDR1 is SGHTA and CDR2 is FQGNSA. The CDR3 DNA reads TGTGCCAGCAGCTTATGGCGGGAGAGCGGCAACGAGCAGTACTTC. Protein product: CASSLWRESGNEQYF.

This clone has only a few counts. This chain joins TRBV9 and TRBJ2-7; D might be TRBD1 (5 bases). Trimming removed 4 bases at V and 9 bases at J, with 23 bases between. The CDR3 runs to 15 residues. Germline lookup yields CDR1 SGDLS and CDR2 YYNGEE. This CDR3 is CASSPSPRVDFGQYF. The CDR3 nucleotides read TGTGCCAGCAGCCCATCCCCCAGGGTGGATTTTGGGCAGTACTTC.

This chain joins TRBV7-9 and TRBJ2-7; 8 positions match TRBD1. CDR3 length: 14 residues. Trimming at V came to 5 bases and at J to 3 bases, leaving 6 bases not matched to a gene. Per germline, CDR1 SEHNR and CDR2 FQNEAQ (reference sequence). The CDR3 DNA sequence: TGTGCCAGCAGCCACGGACAGGGAAACTACGAGCAGTACTTC. It is translated as CASSHGQGNYEQYF.

The V call is TRBV2, the J call TRBJ2-1, with D perhaps matching TRBD2 (5 bases). V lost 4 bases and J 2 bases, leaving 9 bases between the germline ends. Germline V CDR1 and CDR2: SNHLY, FYNNEI. The CDR3 runs 14 residues. The CDR3 protein is CASSVEGTYNEQFF. CDR3 nucleotides: TGTGCCAGCAGTGTCGAGGGAACCTACAATGAGCAGTTCTTC.

This chain connects TRBV14 to TRBJ2-5; 10 positions match TRBD2. V lost 4 bases to trimming and J lost 7 bases; unmatched junction nucleotides: 12. CDR1 is SGHDN, CDR2 FVKESK, per germline. This CDR3 is built from 16 residues. Here the CDR3 reads CASSRQLAGSGGTQYF. CDR3 nucleotide sequence: TGTGCCAGCAGCCGACAACTAGCGGGAAGCGGCGGGACCCAGTACTTC.

V is TRBV19 and J is TRBJ2-1; D may be TRBD2 (5 bases). Germline loops: CDR1 LNHDA, CDR2 SQIVND (reference sequence). This CDR3 spans 15 amino acids. With 6 bases removed from V and 1 base from J, the gap between germline ends came to 13 bases. In nucleotides, the CDR3 is TGTGCCAGTAGCCCTGCACGGGGTTCCTACAATGAGCAGTTCTTC. It codes for CASSPARGSYNEQFF.

Of note for this clone: This sample also contains other DNA sequences that code for the same CDR3. The CDR3 bases are TGCAGTGCTAAACGGGGTCAGGGGCTGTTTTTT. Protein: CSAKRGQGLFF. The chain joins TRBV20-1 to TRBJ1-4; D might be TRBD1 (6 bases). Germline CDR1 and CDR2: DFQATT and SNEGSKA (reference sequence). Trimming cost V 4 bases and J 14 bases, with 14 bases left between them. The CDR3 has 11 residues.

V and J are TRBV6-1 and TRBJ2-1; D remains unclear. V was shortened by 4 bases and J by 8 bases, with 9 bases between the two germline ends. Germline values: CDR1 MNHNS, CDR2 SASEGT. The CDR3 contains 12 residues. CDR3 in amino acids: CASSASRDEQFF. The CDR3 nucleotides are TGTGCCAGCAGTGCTTCTCGCGATGAGCAGTTCTTC.

The V and J genes are TRBV19 and TRBJ1-3, with TRBD1 identical over 8 bases. CDR3 length: 14 amino acids. J lost 8 bases, V lost 3 bases, and 6 bases had no gene match. CDR1 is LNHDA and CDR2 is SQIVND in the germline V gene (reference sequence). The CDR3 is CASSIGQGRDTIYF. The CDR3 DNA is TGTGCCAGTAGTATCGGACAGGGCAGAGACACCATATATTTT.

The rearrangement uses TRBV4-3 and TRBJ2-1; 8 positions match TRBD2. Trimming at V came to 0 bases and at J to 8 bases, leaving 6 bases not matched to a gene. The CDR3 has 15 amino acids. Germline V gives CDR1 LGHNA, CDR2 YSLEER. CDR3: CASSQEGRRGDEQFF. CDR3 coding DNA: TGCGCCAGCAGCCAAGAAGGTCGGCGGGGGGATGAGCAGTTCTTC.